Here is one T cell receptor beta chain with its context. Its antigen is unknown. The data stem from a study of cytomegalovirus exposure and HLA in healthy donors. The germline V and J ends were trimmed by 4 bases and 5 bases, with 9 bases remaining between them. Germline CDR1 and CDR2: SGHTS and YDEGEE. CDR3 length: 12 amino acids. Overall study results and limits: As a later analysis showed, a missense DCLRE1C variant was linked to trimming of TCR beta V- and J-genes.

Nominally healthy donors provided the samples, though records likely missed some immune exposures. The PCR made use of 60 Vbeta and 13 Jbeta primers. Assay used: immunoSEQ multiplex PCR; TCRdb lists only in-frame clones, some missing. The repertoire consists of roughly 170,000 clones, with just under 80% occurring once and the leading ten covering under 15%. The chain combines TRBV5-8 with TRBJ2-5, with D hard to call. This receptor was identified in a woman between 50 and 59 years old in good health and CMV-seropositive. Input material: PBMCs. This CDR3 reads CASSPNGETQYF. The CDR3 bases are TGTGCCAGCAGCCCTAACGGGGAGACCCAGTACTTC.